The clone carrying this TCR beta chain was seen many times. Its antigen remains unknown. Follow-up blood was drawn about 14 weeks, roughly three months, after antiretroviral therapy began. All unsorted peripheral T cells were captured because whole blood was used without fractionation. People with immunomodulatory therapy, recent vaccination or treatment interruptions were not enrolled. This record comes from a study of HIV-infected patients and healthy controls. Points from the study as a whole: Apparent post-therapy Gini recovery among HIV-infected patients was not reproduced with size-matched repertoires. Compared with healthy controls, HIV-infected patients showed less CDR3 sharing between individuals.

V lost 7 bases and J 4 bases, leaving 19 bases between the germline ends. This CDR3 contains 15 residues. Germline-derived CDR1 and CDR2 are LNHDA and SQIVND (reference sequence). Reverse transcription used roughly 480 ng RNA and constant-region primers for alpha and beta. Alpha and beta chain libraries were made separately by chain-specific third strand synthesis with multiplexing indices. Priming off the SP2 site generated the second strand. In TCRdb, the 5' RACE reads were re-called with MiXCR into one record per CDR3 protein. The table has over 3,500 distinct CDR3 sequences, around 9% seen once. The clonotype was recovered from an adult with HIV infection. Material: blood, obtained during antiretroviral therapy. The chain combines TRBV19 with TRBJ2-5; a possible D gene is TRBD1 (5 bases). The CDR3 spells CASTPGLNRGETQYF. CDR3 DNA sequence: TGTGCCAGTACGCCAGGGCTAAACCGAGGAGAGACCCAGTACTTC.